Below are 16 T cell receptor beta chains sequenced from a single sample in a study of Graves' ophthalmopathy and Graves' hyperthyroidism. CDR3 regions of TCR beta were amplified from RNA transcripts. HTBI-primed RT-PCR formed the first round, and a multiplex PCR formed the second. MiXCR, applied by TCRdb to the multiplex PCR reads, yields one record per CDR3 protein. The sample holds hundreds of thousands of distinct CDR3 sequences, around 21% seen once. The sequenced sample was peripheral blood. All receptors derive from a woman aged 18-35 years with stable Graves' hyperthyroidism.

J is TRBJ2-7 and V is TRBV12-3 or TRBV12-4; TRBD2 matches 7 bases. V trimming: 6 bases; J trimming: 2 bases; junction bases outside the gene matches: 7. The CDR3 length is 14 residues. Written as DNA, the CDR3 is TGTGCCAGCAGGGAAAGCGGGGACGCCTACGAGCAGTACTTC. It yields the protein CASRESGDAYEQYF.

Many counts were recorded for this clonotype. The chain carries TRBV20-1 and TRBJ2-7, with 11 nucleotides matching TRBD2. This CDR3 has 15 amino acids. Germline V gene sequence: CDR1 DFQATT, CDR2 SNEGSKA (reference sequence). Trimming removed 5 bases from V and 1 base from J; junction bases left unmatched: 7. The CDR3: CSAWGGTSGSYEQYF. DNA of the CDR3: TGCAGTGCTTGGGGTGGGACTAGCGGATCCTACGAGCAGTACTTC.

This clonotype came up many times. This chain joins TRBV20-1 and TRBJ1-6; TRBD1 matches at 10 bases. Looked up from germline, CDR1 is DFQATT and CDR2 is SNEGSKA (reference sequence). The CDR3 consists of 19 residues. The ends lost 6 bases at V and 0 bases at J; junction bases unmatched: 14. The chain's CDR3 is CSANFPGQGPSSYNSPLHF. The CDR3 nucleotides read TGCAGTGCCAACTTTCCGGGACAGGGGCCGAGCTCCTATAATTCACCCCTCCACTTT.

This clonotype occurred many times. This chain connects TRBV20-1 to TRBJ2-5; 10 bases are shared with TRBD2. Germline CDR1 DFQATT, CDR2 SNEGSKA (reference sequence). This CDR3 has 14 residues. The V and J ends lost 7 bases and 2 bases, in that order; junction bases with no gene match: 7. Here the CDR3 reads CSGSTSGVQETQYF. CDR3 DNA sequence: TGCAGTGGGTCAACTAGCGGGGTACAAGAGACCCAGTACTTC.

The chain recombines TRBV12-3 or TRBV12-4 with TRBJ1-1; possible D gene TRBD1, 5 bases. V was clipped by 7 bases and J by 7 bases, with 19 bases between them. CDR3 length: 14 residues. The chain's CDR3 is CASTPRRGRDEAFF. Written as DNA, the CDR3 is TGTGCCAGCACCCCCCGGCGGGGGAGGGATGAAGCTTTCTTT.

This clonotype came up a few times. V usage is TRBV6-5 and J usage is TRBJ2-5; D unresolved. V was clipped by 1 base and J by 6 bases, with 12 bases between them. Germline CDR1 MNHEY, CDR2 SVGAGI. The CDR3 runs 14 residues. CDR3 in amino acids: CASSYFVRPKTQYF. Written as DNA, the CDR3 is TGTGCCAGCAGTTACTTCGTCAGGCCCAAGACCCAGTACTTC.

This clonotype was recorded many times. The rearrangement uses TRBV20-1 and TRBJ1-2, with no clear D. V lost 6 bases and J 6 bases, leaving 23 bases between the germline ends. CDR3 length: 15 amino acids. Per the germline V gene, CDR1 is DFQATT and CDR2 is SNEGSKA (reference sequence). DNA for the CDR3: TGCAGTGCCCGTAAGGCCCTCACCCGAGGAGATGGCTACACCTTC. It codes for CSARKALTRGDGYTF.

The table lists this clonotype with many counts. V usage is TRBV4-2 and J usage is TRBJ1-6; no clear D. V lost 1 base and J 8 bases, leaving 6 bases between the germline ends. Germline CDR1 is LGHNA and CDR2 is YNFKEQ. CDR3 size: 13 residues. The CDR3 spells CASSQVGDSPLHF. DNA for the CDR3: TGTGCCAGCAGCCAAGTTGGGGATTCACCCCTCCACTTT.

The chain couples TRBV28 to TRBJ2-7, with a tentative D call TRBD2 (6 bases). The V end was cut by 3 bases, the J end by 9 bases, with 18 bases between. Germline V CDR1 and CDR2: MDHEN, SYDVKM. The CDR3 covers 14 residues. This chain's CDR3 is CASSLEGPEEVQYF. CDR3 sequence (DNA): TGTGCCAGCAGTTTGGAGGGCCCAGAGGAGGTGCAGTACTTC.

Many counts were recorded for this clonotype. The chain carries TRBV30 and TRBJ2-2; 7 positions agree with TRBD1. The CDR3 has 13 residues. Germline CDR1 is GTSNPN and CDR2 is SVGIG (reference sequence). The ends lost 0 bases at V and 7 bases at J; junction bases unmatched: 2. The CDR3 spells CAWSVQGFGELFF. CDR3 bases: TGTGCCTGGAGTGTACAGGGGTTCGGGGAGCTGTTTTTT.

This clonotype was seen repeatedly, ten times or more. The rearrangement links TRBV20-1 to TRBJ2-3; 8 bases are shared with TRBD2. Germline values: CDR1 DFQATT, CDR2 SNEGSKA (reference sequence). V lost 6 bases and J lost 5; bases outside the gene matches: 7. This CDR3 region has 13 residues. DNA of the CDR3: TGCAGTGCCCCACTAGCGGAAGTAGATACGCAGTATTTT. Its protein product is CSAPLAEVDTQYF.

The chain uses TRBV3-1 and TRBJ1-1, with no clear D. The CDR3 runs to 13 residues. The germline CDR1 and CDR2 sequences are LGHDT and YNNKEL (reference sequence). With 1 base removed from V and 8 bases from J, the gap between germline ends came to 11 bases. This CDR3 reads CASSQVGRVEAFF. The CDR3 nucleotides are TGTGCCAGCAGCCAAGTAGGCCGGGTAGAAGCTTTCTTT.

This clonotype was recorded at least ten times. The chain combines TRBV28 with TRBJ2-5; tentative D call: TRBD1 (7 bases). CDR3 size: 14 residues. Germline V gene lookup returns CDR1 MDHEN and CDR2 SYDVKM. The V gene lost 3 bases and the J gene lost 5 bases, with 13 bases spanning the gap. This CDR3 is CASSFRRGRETQYF. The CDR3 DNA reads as TGTGCCAGCAGTTTTCGGAGGGGGCGGGAGACCCAGTACTTC.

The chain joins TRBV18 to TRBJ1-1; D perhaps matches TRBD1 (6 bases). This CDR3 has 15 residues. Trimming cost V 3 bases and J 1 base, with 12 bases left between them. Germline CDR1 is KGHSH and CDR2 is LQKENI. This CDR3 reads CASSPDGGGNTEAFF. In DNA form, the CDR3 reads TGTGCCAGCTCACCGGACGGGGGCGGGAACACTGAAGCTTTCTTT. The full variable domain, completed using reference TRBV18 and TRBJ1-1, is NAGVMQNPRHLVRRRGQEARLRCSPMKGHSHVYWYRQLPEEGLKFMVYLQKENIIDESGMPKERFSAEFPKEGPSILRIQQVVRGDSAAYFCASSPDGGGNTEAFFGQGTRLTVV.

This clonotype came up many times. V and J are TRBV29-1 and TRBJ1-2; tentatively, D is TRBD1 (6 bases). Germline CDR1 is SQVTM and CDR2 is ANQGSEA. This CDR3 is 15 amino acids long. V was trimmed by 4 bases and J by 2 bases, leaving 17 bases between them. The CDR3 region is CSVAPRQALNYGYTF. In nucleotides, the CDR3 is TGCAGCGTTGCCCCGAGACAGGCGTTGAACTATGGCTACACCTTC.

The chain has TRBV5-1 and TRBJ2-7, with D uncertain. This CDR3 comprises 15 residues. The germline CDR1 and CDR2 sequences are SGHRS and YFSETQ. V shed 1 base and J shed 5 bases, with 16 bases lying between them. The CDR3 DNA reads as TGCGCCAGCAGCTTGTTGCGGAATACCTGGGACGAGCAGTACTTC. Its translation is CASSLLRNTWDEQYF. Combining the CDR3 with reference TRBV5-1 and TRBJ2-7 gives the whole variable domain KAGVTQTPRYLIKTRGQQVTLSCSPISGHRSVSWYQQTPGQGLQFLFEYFSETQRNKGNFPGRFSGRQFSNSRSEMNVSTLELGDSALYLCASSLLRNTWDEQYFGPGTRLTVT.